What follows are 9 T cell receptor beta chains derived from one specimen sequenced in a study of technical replicates of blood from several donors. Produced via immunoSEQ multiplex PCR; TCRdb's table is partial and in-frame only. This table holds tens of thousands of clones, roughly 98% found once. The source material was T cells isolated from PBMCs. The receptors come from a human donor in good health.

The chain employs TRBV10-3 and TRBJ1-5, with TRBD1 identical over 8 bases. After removal of 3 bases from V and 11 bases from J, the junction contained 15 bases not matched to a gene. The CDR3 loop spans 16 amino acids. In germline, CDR1 is ENHRY, CDR2 SYGVKD. In DNA form, the CDR3 reads TGTGCCATCAGTGAAGATCCGGGACAGGCTGGTGGGACCCAGCATTTT. This sequence encodes CAISEDPGQAGGTQHF.

J is TRBJ2-7 and V is TRBV5-6; 7 bases match TRBD2. The CDR3 runs to 14 residues. V gave up 3 bases and J gave up 2 bases; unmatched junction bases: 5. Germline V gene lookup returns CDR1 SGHDT and CDR2 YYEEEE. In DNA, the CDR3 is TGTGCCAGCAGCTGGTCTAGCGGACCCTACGAGCAGTACTTC. The encoded protein is CASSWSSGPYEQYF.

The rearrangement uses TRBV27 and TRBJ2-7; tentative D call: TRBD2 (7 bases). The germline V gene encodes CDR1 MNHEY and CDR2 SMNVEV (reference sequence). Between the trimmed V and J ends, which lost 4 bases and 2 bases, there was a span of 12 bases. This CDR3 has 14 residues. The CDR3 here is CASSWGGGTYEQYF. The CDR3 bases are TGTGCCAGCAGTTGGGGAGGGGGGACCTACGAGCAGTACTTC.

The rearrangement links TRBV4-1 to TRBJ2-1, with D maybe TRBD2 (6 bases). Germline CDR1 MGHRA, CDR2 YSYEKL. The CDR3 consists of 16 residues. The V gene lost 1 base and the J gene lost 4 bases, with 14 bases spanning the gap. The CDR3 DNA reads TGCGCCAGCAGCCAAGGGCTAGCGCCCCCATACAATGAGCAGTTCTTC. Protein sequence: CASSQGLAPPYNEQFF.

V usage is TRBV27 and J usage is TRBJ2-4, with D possibly TRBD2 on 6 matching bases. The CDR3 runs to 18 residues. Trimming took off 5 bases at V and 0 bases at J, with 20 bases between the two ends. The germline gives CDR1 MNHEY, CDR2 SMNVEV (reference sequence). The CDR3 protein is CASSTRVGLPLAKNIQYF. CDR3 nucleotides: TGTGCCAGCAGTACCCGAGTCGGACTACCTTTAGCCAAAAACATTCAGTACTTC.

The rearrangement joins TRBV11-3 to TRBJ1-1; perhaps TRBD1 as D (5 bases). CDR3 length equals 13 residues. From germline, CDR1 is SGHNT and CDR2 YENEEA. Trimming removed 8 bases from V and 5 bases from J, with 15 bases in between. The CDR3 reads CASLRPGETEAFF. CDR3 in DNA: TGTGCCAGCCTTCGCCCGGGGGAAACTGAAGCTTTCTTT.

The gene calls are TRBV30 and TRBJ1-1; possible D gene TRBD1, 5 bases. With 8 bases removed from V and 0 bases from J, the gap between germline ends came to 19 bases. The CDR3 runs to 15 residues. Germline lookup yields CDR1 GTSNPN and CDR2 SVGIG (reference sequence). The CDR3 loop reads CARGTAAAMNTEAFF. In DNA form, the CDR3 reads TGTGCCCGGGGGACCGCCGCGGCGATGAACACTGAAGCTTTCTTT.

The chain recombines TRBV6-1 with TRBJ1-5; D is perhaps TRBD1 (5 bases). The CDR3 contains 13 residues. Germline CDR1 reads MNHNS; CDR2 reads SASEGT. The ends were cut back, 7 bases at V and 6 bases at J, with 13 bases in the middle. The CDR3 DNA follows: TGTGCCAGCACAAACAGGCACGCTCAGCCCCAGCATTTT. Its protein product is CASTNRHAQPQHF.

This chain connects TRBV4-1 to TRBJ1-1; D is ambiguous. The CDR3 is 15 amino acids. Germline V gene lookup returns CDR1 MGHRA and CDR2 YSYEKL. The ends were cut back, 0 bases at V and 2 bases at J, with 10 bases in the middle. The DNA for the CDR3 is TGCGCCAGCAGCCAAGACGGTGGGCCAAACACTGAAGCTTTCTTT. Protein product: CASSQDGGPNTEAFF.